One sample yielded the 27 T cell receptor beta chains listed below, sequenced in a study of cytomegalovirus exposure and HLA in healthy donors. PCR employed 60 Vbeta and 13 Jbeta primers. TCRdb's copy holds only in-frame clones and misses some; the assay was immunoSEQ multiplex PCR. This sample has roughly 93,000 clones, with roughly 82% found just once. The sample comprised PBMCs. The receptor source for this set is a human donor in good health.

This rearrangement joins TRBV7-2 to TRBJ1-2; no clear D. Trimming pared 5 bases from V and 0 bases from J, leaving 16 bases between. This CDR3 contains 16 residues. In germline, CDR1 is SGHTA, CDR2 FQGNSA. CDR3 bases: TGTGCCAGCAGCCCAACCCAATGGCTTACTAACTATGGCTACACCTTC. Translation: CASSPTQWLTNYGYTF. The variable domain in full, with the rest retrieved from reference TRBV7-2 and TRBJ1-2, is GAGVSQSPSNKVTEKGKDVELRCDPISGHTALYWYRQSLGQGLEFLIYFQGNSAPDKSGLPSDRFSAERTGGSVSTLTIQRTQQEDSAVYLCASSPTQWLTNYGYTFGSGTRLTVV.

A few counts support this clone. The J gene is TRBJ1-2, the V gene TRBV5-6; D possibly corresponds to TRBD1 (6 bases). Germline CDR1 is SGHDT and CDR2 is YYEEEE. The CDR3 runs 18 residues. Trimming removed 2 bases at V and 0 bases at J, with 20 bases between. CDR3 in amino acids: CASSLPQNRALPNYGYTF. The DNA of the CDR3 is TGTGCCAGCAGCTTACCCCAAAACAGGGCCCTCCCTAACTATGGCTACACCTTC.

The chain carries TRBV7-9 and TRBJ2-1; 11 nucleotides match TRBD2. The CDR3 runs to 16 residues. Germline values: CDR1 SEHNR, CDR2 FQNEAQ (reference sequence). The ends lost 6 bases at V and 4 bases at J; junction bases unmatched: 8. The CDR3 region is CASRKGLAGPYNEQFF. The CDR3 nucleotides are TGTGCCAGCAGGAAAGGACTAGCGGGCCCATACAATGAGCAGTTCTTC.

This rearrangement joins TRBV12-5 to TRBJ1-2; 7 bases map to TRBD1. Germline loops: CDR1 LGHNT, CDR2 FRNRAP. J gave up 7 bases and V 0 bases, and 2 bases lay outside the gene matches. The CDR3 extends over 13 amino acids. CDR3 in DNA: TGTGCTAGTGGTTTGGTAACAGGGGTTGGCTACACCTTC. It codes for CASGLVTGVGYTF. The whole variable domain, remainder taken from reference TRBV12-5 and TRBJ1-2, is DARVTQTPRHKVTEMGQEVTMRCQPILGHNTVFWYRQTMMQGLELLAYFRNRAPLDDSGMPKDRFSAEMPDATLATLKIQPSEPRDSAVYFCASGLVTGVGYTFGSGTRLTVV.

The CDR3 sequence: CASSQSEGLGEKLFF. The DNA for the CDR3 is TGTGCCAGCAGCCAATCGGAGGGTTTAGGTGAAAAACTGTTTTTT. The gene calls are TRBV16 and TRBJ1-4; no clear D. The CDR3 consists of 15 residues. In germline, CDR1 is KGHSY, CDR2 FQNENV. Trimming removed 0 bases from V and 7 bases from J, with 12 bases in between.

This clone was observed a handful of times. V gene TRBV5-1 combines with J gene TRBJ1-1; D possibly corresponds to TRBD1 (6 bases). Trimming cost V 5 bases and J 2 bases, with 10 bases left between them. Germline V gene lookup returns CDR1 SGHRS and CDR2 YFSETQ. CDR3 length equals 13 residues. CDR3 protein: CASSYRVNTEAFF. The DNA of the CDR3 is TGCGCCAGCAGTTACAGGGTTAACACTGAAGCTTTCTTT. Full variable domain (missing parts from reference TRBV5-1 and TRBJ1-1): KAGVTQTPRYLIKTRGQQVTLSCSPISGHRSVSWYQQTPGQGLQFLFEYFSETQRNKGNFPGRFSGRQFSNSRSEMNVSTLELGDSALYLCASSYRVNTEAFFGQGTRLTVV.

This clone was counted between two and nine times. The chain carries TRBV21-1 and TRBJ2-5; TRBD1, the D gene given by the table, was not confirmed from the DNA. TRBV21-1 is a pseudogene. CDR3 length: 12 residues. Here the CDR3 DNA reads TGTGCCAGCAGCTACAGGGAAGAGACCCAGTACTTC. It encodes CASSYREETQYF.

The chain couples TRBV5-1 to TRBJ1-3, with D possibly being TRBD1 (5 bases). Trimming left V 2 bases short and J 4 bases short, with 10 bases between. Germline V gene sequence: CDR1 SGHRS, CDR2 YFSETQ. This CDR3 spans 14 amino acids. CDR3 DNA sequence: TGCGCCAGCAGCTTAGGGGTGGAAGGAAACACCATATATTTT. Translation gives CASSLGVEGNTIYF. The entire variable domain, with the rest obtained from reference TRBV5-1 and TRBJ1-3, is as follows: KAGVTQTPRYLIKTRGQQVTLSCSPISGHRSVSWYQQTPGQGLQFLFEYFSETQRNKGNFPGRFSGRQFSNSRSEMNVSTLELGDSALYLCASSLGVEGNTIYFGEGSWLTVV.

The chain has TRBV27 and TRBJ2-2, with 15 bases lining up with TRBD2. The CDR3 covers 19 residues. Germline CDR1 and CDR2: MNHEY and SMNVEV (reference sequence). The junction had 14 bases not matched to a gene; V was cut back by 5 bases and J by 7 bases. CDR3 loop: CASSQTNPGLAGGVGELFF. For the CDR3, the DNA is TGTGCCAGCAGTCAAACCAACCCAGGACTAGCGGGAGGGGTCGGGGAGCTGTTTTTT.

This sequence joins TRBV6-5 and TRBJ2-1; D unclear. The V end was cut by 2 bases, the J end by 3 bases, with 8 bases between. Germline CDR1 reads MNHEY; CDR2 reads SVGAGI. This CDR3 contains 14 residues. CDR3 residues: CASSYQTGYNEQFF. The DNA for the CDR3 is TGTGCCAGCAGTTACCAGACGGGCTACAATGAGCAGTTCTTC.

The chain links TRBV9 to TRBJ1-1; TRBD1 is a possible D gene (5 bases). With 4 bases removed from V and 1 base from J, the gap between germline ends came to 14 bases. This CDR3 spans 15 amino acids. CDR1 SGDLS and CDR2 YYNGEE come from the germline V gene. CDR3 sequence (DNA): TGTGCCAGCAGCCTTAGCGGGGGTGCGAACACTGAAGCTTTCTTT. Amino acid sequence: CASSLSGGANTEAFF.

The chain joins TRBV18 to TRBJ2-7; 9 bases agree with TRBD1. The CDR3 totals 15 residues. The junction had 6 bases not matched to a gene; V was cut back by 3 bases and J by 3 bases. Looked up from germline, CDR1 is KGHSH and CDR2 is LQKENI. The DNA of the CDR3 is TGTGCCAGCTCACCGCCGGGACAGGGTAACTACGAGCAGTACTTC. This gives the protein CASSPPGQGNYEQYF.

The CDR3 region has the DNA TGTGCCAGCAGCCCCCTGGGGGGGAAGAGTCAGCCCCAGCATTTT. This gives the protein CASSPLGGKSQPQHF. The V gene is TRBV7-6, the J gene TRBJ1-5, with TRBD1 as a possible D gene (5 bases). The germline V gene has CDR1 SGHVS and CDR2 FNYEAQ. The length of the CDR3 is 15 residues. V dropped 5 bases and J dropped 6 bases, with 17 bases sitting between them.

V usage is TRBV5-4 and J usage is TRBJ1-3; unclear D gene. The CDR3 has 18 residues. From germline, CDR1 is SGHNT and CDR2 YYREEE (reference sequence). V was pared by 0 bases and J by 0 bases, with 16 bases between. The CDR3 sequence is CASSLGPSRVSSGNTIYF. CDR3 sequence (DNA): TGTGCCAGCAGCTTGGGTCCGTCGAGAGTGAGCTCTGGAAACACCATATATTTT.

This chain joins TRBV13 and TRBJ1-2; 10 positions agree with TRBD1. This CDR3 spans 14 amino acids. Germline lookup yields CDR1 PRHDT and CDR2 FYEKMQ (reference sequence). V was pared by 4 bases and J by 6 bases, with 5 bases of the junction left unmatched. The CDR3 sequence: CASSSGQGYDGYTF. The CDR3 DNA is TGTGCCAGCAGCTCGGGACAGGGGTATGATGGCTACACCTTC. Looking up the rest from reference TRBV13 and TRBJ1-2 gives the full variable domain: AAGVIQSPRHLIKEKRETATLKCYPIPRHDTVYWYQQGPGQDPQFLISFYEKMQSDKGSIPDRFSAQQFSDYHSELNMSSLELGDSALYFCASSSGQGYDGYTFGSGTRLTVV.

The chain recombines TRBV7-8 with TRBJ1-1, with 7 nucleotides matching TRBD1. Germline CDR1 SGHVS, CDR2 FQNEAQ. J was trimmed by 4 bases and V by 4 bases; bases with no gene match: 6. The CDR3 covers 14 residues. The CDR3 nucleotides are TGTGCCAGCAGCTCCTCCAGGGGGAGCACTGAAGCTTTCTTT. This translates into CASSSSRGSTEAFF.

CDR3 region: CASMSQGDEQYF. In DNA, the CDR3 is TGCGCCAGCATGTCCCAGGGCGACGAGCAGTACTTC. The chain links TRBV10-1 to TRBJ2-7; TRBD1 might be the D (5 bases). The CDR3 sequence is 12 residues long. The germline V and J ends were trimmed by 7 bases and 5 bases, with 12 bases remaining between them. The germline V gene encodes CDR1 WNHNN and CDR2 SYGVQD (reference sequence).

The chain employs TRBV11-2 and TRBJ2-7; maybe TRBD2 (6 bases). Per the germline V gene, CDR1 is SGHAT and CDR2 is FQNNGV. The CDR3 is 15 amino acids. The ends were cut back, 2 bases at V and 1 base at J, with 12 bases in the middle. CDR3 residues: CASSLYLAESYEQYF. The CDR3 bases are TGTGCCAGCAGCTTATACTTAGCGGAATCCTACGAGCAGTACTTC. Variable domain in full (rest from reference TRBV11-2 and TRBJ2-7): EAGVAQSPRYKIIEKRQSVAFWCNPISGHATLYWYQQILGQGPKLLIQFQNNGVVDDSQLPKDRFSAERLKGVDSTLKIQPAKLEDSAVYLCASSLYLAESYEQYFGPGTRLTVT.

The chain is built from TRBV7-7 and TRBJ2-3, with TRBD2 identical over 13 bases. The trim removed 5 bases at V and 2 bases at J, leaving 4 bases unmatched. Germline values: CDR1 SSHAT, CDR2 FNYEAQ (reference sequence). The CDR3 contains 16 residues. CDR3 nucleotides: TGTGCCAGCAGCCACGGGACTAGCGGGGTCACAGATACGCAGTATTTT. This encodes CASSHGTSGVTDTQYF.

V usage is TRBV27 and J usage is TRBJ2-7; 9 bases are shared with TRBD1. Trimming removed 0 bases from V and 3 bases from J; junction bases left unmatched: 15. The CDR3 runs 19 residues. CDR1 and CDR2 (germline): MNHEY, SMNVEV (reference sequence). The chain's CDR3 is CASSLSYRGLVPPHYEQYF. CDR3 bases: TGTGCCAGCAGTTTATCGTACAGGGGGCTAGTTCCGCCCCACTACGAGCAGTACTTC.

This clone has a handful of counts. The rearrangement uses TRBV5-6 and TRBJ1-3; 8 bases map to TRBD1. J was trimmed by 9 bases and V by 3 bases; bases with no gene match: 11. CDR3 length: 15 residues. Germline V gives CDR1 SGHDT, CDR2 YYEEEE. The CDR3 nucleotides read TGTGCCAGCAGCTCTTGGACAGGGAACTTAGGCACCATATATTTT. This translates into CASSSWTGNLGTIYF.

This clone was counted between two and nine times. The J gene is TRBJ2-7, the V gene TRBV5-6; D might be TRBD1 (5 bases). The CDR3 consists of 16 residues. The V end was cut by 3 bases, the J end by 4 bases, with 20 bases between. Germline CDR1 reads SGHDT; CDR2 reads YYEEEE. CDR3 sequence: CASSSRQSPAVYEQYF. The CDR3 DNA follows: TGTGCCAGCAGCTCCCGACAGAGCCCGGCCGTTTACGAGCAGTACTTC.

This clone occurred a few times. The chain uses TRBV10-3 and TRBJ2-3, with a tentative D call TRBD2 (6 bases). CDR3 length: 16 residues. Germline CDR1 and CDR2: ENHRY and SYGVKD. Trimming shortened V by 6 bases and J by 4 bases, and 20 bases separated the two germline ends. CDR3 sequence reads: CAIRQGGTSIPDTQYF. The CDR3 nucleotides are TGTGCCATCAGGCAGGGTGGAACTAGCATCCCAGATACGCAGTATTTT.

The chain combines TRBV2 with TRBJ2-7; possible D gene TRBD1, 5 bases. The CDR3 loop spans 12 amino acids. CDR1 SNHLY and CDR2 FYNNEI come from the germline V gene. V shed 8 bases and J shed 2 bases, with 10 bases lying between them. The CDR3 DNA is TGTGCCAGCCAGGACACAGCCTACGAGCAGTACTTC. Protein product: CASQDTAYEQYF.

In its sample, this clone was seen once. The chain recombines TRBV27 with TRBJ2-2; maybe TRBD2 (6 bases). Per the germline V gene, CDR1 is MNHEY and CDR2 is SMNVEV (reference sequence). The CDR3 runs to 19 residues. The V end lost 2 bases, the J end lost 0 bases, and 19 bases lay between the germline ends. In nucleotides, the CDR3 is TGTGCCAGCAGTTTAAGATTGATCGGAGTAGCGGCGAACACCGGGGAGCTGTTTTTT. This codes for CASSLRLIGVAANTGELFF.

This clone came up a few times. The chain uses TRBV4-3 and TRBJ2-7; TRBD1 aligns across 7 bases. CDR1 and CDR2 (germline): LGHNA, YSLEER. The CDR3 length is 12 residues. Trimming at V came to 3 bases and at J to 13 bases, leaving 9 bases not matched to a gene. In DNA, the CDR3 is TGCGCCAGCAGCCAGGACAGGCAGAGATTATACTTC. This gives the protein CASSQDRQRLYF.

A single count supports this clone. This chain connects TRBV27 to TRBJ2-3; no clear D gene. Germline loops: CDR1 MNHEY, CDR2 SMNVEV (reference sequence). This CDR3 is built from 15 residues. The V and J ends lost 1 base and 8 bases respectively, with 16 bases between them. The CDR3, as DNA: TGTGCCAGCAGTTTATGGTCACGTCGGTTTCGTACGCAGTATTTT. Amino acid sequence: CASSLWSRRFRTQYF.